This paragraph reports one T cell receptor beta chain. Authors' methods: Using reference gene primer amplification, nucleated cell counts were estimated. Produced via immunoSEQ multiplex PCR; TCRdb's table is partial and in-frame only. For V, J and clone size, that table is used; D and trimming come from the DNA. Of under 500,000 clones in the sample, about 89% were seen once. The data originate from a study of blood T cell repertoires in COVID-19. Germline-derived CDR1 and CDR2 are MNHNY and SVGAGI (reference sequence). V was clipped by 4 bases and J by 1 base; unmatched bases: 4. The CDR3 has 15 amino acids.

Sequencing was carried out using peripheral blood. This chain links TRBV6-6 with TRBJ1-5, with 7 bases identical to TRBD1. The clonotype was recovered from a woman in her twenties or thirties with acute or convalescent COVID-19. For the CDR3, the DNA is TGTGCCAGCAGTTCGTCGACAGGGAGCAATCAGCCCCAGCATTTT. Translating gives CASSSSTGSNQPQHF.